This T cell receptor (beta chain) came from a study of T cells in Graves' hyperthyroidism and ophthalmopathy. RNA transcripts gave rise to amplified TCR beta CDR3 regions. HTBI primers were the set used in a first-round RT-PCR of the TCR CDR3. TCRdb itself ran the multiplex PCR reads through MiXCR, one entry per CDR3 protein. The profile covers a few hundred thousand distinct CDR3 sequences, with more than 12% appearing a single time and roughly 21% taken by the ten largest. This clonotype has only a few counts. The antigen remains unidentified. This sequence may be a read error, since a much larger clone differs from it by one base. The length of the CDR3 is 12 residues. The diagnostic basis comprised clinical symptoms, serum thyroxine and TRAb, thyroid ultrasound and orbital computed tomography. The PBMCs studied were ones that came from about 9.9 ml fresh peripheral blood. Study findings and constraints: The authors' 13 V-J model separated ophthalmopathy from stable hyperthyroidism. Most clonotypes that expanded in the thyroid above 0.001 also showed up in blood.

The sequence came from a woman in her thirties with Graves' ophthalmopathy. The sample taken for sequencing was blood. The V and J genes are TRBV12-3 or TRBV12-4 and TRBJ1-1; D not certain. CDR3 sequence reads: CASTHPIRGASF. CDR3 coding DNA: TGTGCCAGCACCCACCCTATCCGAGGAGCTTCCTTT.